This entry lists 10 T cell receptor beta chains sequenced from one sample in a study of control samples from healthy donors and cancer patients. Clones were sequenced by immunoSEQ multiplex PCR, and TCRdb holds only the in-frame ones, with some missing. The data hold 40,000 to 55,000 clones, with over 65% observed a single time. Sequencing was done on a sample of formalin-fixed, paraffin-embedded tissue. These TCRs come from a male donor with melanoma.

A few counts support this clone. The chain uses TRBV7-8 and TRBJ2-3; D remains unclear. The CDR3 loop spans 11 amino acids. Per the germline V gene, CDR1 is SGHVS and CDR2 is FQNEAQ. V dropped 4 bases and J dropped 8 bases, with 7 bases sitting between them. CDR3 nucleotides: TGTGCCAGCAGCTACCCGGGTACGCAGTATTTT. Translated: CASSYPGTQYF.

The chain employs TRBV6-5 and TRBJ1-3, with a tentative D call TRBD1 (5 bases). V was pared by 6 bases and J by 1 base, with 10 bases between. Germline lookup yields CDR1 MNHEY and CDR2 SVGAGI. The CDR3 is 14 amino acids. CDR3 sequence (DNA): TGTGCCAGCAGGGGGCTGGGGTCTGGAAACACCATATATTTT. Amino acid sequence: CASRGLGSGNTIYF.

V gene TRBV27 combines with J gene TRBJ2-3; the D gene could be TRBD1 or TRBD2 (10 bases each). The CDR3 loop spans 23 amino acids. The germline V gene has CDR1 MNHEY and CDR2 SMNVEV (reference sequence). V was shortened by 3 bases and J by 0 bases, with 34 bases between the two germline ends. CDR3 residues: CASSFGPGQGTTISGGSTDTQYF. Written as DNA, the CDR3 is TGTGCCAGCAGTTTTGGGCCGGGACAGGGGACTACAATTAGCGGGGGGAGCACAGATACGCAGTATTTT.

In nucleotides, the CDR3 is TGTGCCAGCAGCTTAGCAGGCAGCGGGAGTTACTCCTACGAGCAGTACTTC. This codes for CASSLAGSGSYSYEQYF. The chain links TRBV7-6 to TRBJ2-7, with TRBD2 matching over 8 bases. The CDR3 is made up of 17 amino acids. The J segment lost 0 bases and the V segment lost 0 bases, leaving 7 bases of the junction unmatched. Per the germline V gene, CDR1 is SGHVS and CDR2 is FNYEAQ.

This rearrangement joins TRBV25-1 to TRBJ2-1; D possibly corresponds to TRBD2 (5 bases). Germline V CDR1 and CDR2: MGHDK, SYGVNS. The CDR3 length is 14 residues. V lost 5 bases and J lost 7, with 15 bases in between. The CDR3 sequence: CASSPGSVFNEQFF. The CDR3 DNA follows: TGTGCCAGCAGTCCGGGGTCGGTGTTTAATGAGCAGTTCTTC.

J is TRBJ1-1 and V is TRBV7-9; TRBD1 matches at 9 bases. V gave up 5 bases and J gave up 5 bases; unmatched junction bases: 9. This CDR3 has 15 residues. Looked up from germline, CDR1 is SEHNR and CDR2 is FQNEAQ (reference sequence). As DNA, the CDR3 is TGTGCCAGCAGCCCAGGGACAGGGCGTGGAACTGAAGCTTTCTTT. Its translation: CASSPGTGRGTEAFF.

The rearrangement joins TRBV12-5 to TRBJ2-1; no firm D call. Per the germline V gene, CDR1 is LGHNT and CDR2 is FRNRAP. V was trimmed by 5 bases and J by 3 bases, leaving 11 bases between them. This CDR3 region has 14 residues. This CDR3 is CASGPPDGYNEQFF. DNA of the CDR3: TGTGCTAGTGGTCCGCCGGACGGCTACAATGAGCAGTTCTTC.

The J gene is TRBJ1-6, the V gene TRBV3-1 (or the pseudogene TRBV3-2); TRBD1 matches 9 bases. The V gene's germline CDR1 is LGHDT and CDR2 YNNKEL (reference sequence). The CDR3 consists of 15 residues. Trimming took 1 base from V and 9 from J; bases not matched to a gene: 4. As DNA, the CDR3 is TGTGCCAGCAGCCAAGGGGACAGGGTAACTTCACCCCTCCACTTT. Translating it yields CASSQGDRVTSPLHF.

This clone was seen a handful of times. Relative to the germline gene, one junction end is altered; a read error may explain this. V usage is TRBV6-6 and J usage is TRBJ1-1; unclear D gene. The CDR3 has 12 amino acids. Germline CDR1 reads MNHNY; CDR2 reads SVGAGI (reference sequence). This chain's CDR3 is CASSFPNAEAFF. The CDR3 DNA follows: TGTGCCAGCAGTTTCCCGAACGCTGAAGCTTTCTTT.

Of note for this clone: Other DNA sequences in the sample encode the same CDR3. The rearrangement uses TRBV5-1 and TRBJ2-7; the D is unclear. In germline, CDR1 is SGHRS, CDR2 YFSETQ. This CDR3 has 11 amino acids. V lost 0 bases and J lost 6, with 4 bases in between. The CDR3 bases are TGCGCCAGCAGCTTGGCCGGCGAGCAGTACTTC. Amino acids: CASSLAGEQYF.